Presented here are 20 T cell receptor beta chains from one specimen sequenced in a study of blood T cell repertoires in COVID-19. Some clones are missing from TCRdb's copy, which holds only in-frame ones; the method was immunoSEQ multiplex PCR. Of 410,000 or so clones detected, about 89% appear once; the ten largest clones hold 1.5% to 1.7%. The sequencing input was peripheral blood. Receptors originate from a middle-aged woman with COVID-19, enrolled during active disease.

The rearrangement uses TRBV6-2 or TRBV6-3 and TRBJ1-5, with TRBD1 matching over 10 bases. This CDR3 is built from 18 residues. Germline CDR1 is MNHEY and CDR2 is SVGEGT. The V segment lost 0 bases and the J segment 4 bases; nucleotides outside the gene matches: 9. CDR3 coding DNA: TGTGCCAGCAGTTACTCCGCGGGGGACAGGGGATCGAATCAGCCCCAGCATTTT. It yields the protein CASSYSAGDRGSNQPQHF.

This clone was picked up one time. The J gene is TRBJ1-4, the V gene TRBV28; D is perhaps TRBD1 (6 bases). The CDR3 totals 14 residues. Deletions cut 10 bases from V and 0 bases from J, with 12 bases between. Per germline, CDR1 MDHEN and CDR2 SYDVKM. In DNA, the CDR3 is TGTGCCACTGAAGCAGGGGCAACTAATGAAAAACTGTTTTTT. Its protein product is CATEAGATNEKLFF.

The V gene is TRBV11-2, the J gene TRBJ2-3; 7 bases are a match to TRBD1. J lost 10 bases, V lost 6 bases, and 19 bases had no gene match. CDR1 and CDR2 from the germline V gene are SGHAT and FQNNGV. The CDR3 has 16 residues. The CDR3 loop is CASRTPGQRSLVPQYF. Written as DNA, the CDR3 is TGTGCCAGCAGAACTCCGGGACAGCGATCTCTTGTTCCGCAGTATTTT.

The chain joins TRBV19 to TRBJ1-5, with unresolved D. Trimming left V 3 bases short and J 0 bases short, with 9 bases between. The germline gives CDR1 LNHDA, CDR2 SQIVND (reference sequence). CDR3 length: 15 amino acids. The CDR3 sequence is CASSIRHYSNQPQHF. In nucleotides, the CDR3 is TGTGCCAGTAGTATCCGACATTATAGCAATCAGCCCCAGCATTTT.

This chain joins TRBV19 and TRBJ1-1; TRBD1 is a possible D gene (6 bases). V lost 6 bases and J 4 bases, leaving 15 bases between the germline ends. Germline V gene sequence: CDR1 LNHDA, CDR2 SQIVND (reference sequence). The CDR3 contains 14 residues. The CDR3 reads CASRKDPTGTEAFF. In nucleotides, the CDR3 is TGTGCCAGTAGAAAGGACCCGACAGGCACTGAAGCTTTCTTT.

The chain joins TRBV7-9 to TRBJ2-7; TRBD2 matches 8 bases. From germline, CDR1 is SEHNR and CDR2 FQNEAQ (reference sequence). CDR3 length: 15 residues. J lost 3 bases, V lost 5 bases, and 9 bases had no gene match. CDR3 DNA sequence: TGTGCCAGCAGCCTCTTGGTAGCGGGAAACTACGAGCAGTACTTC. Amino acids: CASSLLVAGNYEQYF. Variable domain in full (rest from reference TRBV7-9 and TRBJ2-7): DTGVSQNPRHKITKRGQNVTFRCDPISEHNRLYWYRQTLGQGPEFLTYFQNEAQLEKSRLLSDRFSAERPKGSFSTLEIQRTEQGDSAMYLCASSLLVAGNYEQYFGPGTRLTVT.

This clone was detected only a few times. J is TRBJ2-7 and V is TRBV7-9; TRBD1 might be the D (5 bases). The germline V and J ends were trimmed by 1 base and 3 bases, with 13 bases remaining between them. This CDR3 has 15 amino acids. Germline V lookup: CDR1 SEHNR, CDR2 FQNEAQ (reference sequence). The CDR3 DNA reads TGTGCCAGCAGCTTAGTAGGGGCAGCTGGCTACGAGCAGTACTTC. Translated: CASSLVGAAGYEQYF.

V gene TRBV5-6 combines with J gene TRBJ2-2; D may be TRBD2 (6 bases). The CDR3 has 15 residues. Trimming left V 0 bases short and J 4 bases short, with 10 bases between. CDR1 and CDR2 from the germline V gene are SGHDT and YYEEEE. The CDR3 bases are TGTGCCAGCAGCTTGGCCGGGAGCGGCACCGGGGAGCTGTTTTTT. Translating it yields CASSLAGSGTGELFF.

This clone has a single count. The chain is built from TRBV6-5 and TRBJ2-1, with TRBD2 identical over 11 bases. Germline CDR1 reads MNHEY; CDR2 reads SVGAGI. Trimming at V came to 2 bases and at J to 5 bases, leaving 5 bases not matched to a gene. The CDR3 is made up of 16 amino acids. The CDR3 sequence is CASSYLSGRANNEQFF. The CDR3 coding sequence is TGTGCCAGCAGTTACCTTAGCGGGAGGGCTAACAATGAGCAGTTCTTC.

CDR3 sequence: CASSELTVRTGNTIYF. CDR3 coding DNA: TGTGCCAGCTCCGAGCTTACGGTCAGGACTGGAAACACCATATATTTT. The chain links TRBV18 to TRBJ1-3, with D unresolved. V lost 6 bases and J 2 bases, leaving 17 bases between the germline ends. The CDR3 totals 16 residues. CDR1 is KGHSH, CDR2 LQKENI, per germline.

The chain carries TRBV7-2 and TRBJ2-5; tentatively, D is TRBD1 (5 bases). Trimming cost V 5 bases and J 0 bases, with 16 bases left between them. The CDR3 loop spans 16 amino acids. Germline CDR1 reads SGHTA; CDR2 reads FQGNSA. In DNA form, the CDR3 reads TGTGCCAGCAGCCCAACCCAGGGATCGTACCAAGAGACCCAGTACTTC. It translates to CASSPTQGSYQETQYF. The full variable domain, its missing parts supplied by reference TRBV7-2 and TRBJ2-5, is GAGVSQSPSNKVTEKGKDVELRCDPISGHTALYWYRQSLGQGLEFLIYFQGNSAPDKSGLPSDRFSAERTGGSVSTLTIQRTQQEDSAVYLCASSPTQGSYQETQYFGPGTRLLVL.

This clone was seen once. V is TRBV5-1 and J is TRBJ2-1; TRBD2 aligns across 15 bases. Germline CDR1 SGHRS, CDR2 YFSETQ. Trimming removed 4 bases from V and 9 bases from J; junction bases left unmatched: 8. CDR3 length: 16 residues. The chain's CDR3 is CASSRTGLAGGTEQFF. The CDR3, as DNA: TGCGCCAGCAGCCGAACAGGACTAGCGGGGGGGACTGAGCAGTTCTTC.

The chain has TRBV27 and TRBJ1-4; D is ambiguous. The CDR3 loop spans 14 amino acids. Deletions cut 3 bases from V and 3 bases from J, with 8 bases between. The germline gives CDR1 MNHEY, CDR2 SMNVEV (reference sequence). The CDR3 DNA reads as TGTGCCAGCAGTTTTGTGGGCCCTAATGAAAAACTGTTTTTT. Its translation is CASSFVGPNEKLFF.

The CDR3 sequence: CAISEDRLYQPQHF. The CDR3 DNA is TGTGCCATCAGTGAGGACAGACTCTATCAGCCCCAGCATTTT. The rearrangement joins TRBV10-3 to TRBJ1-5; tentative D call: TRBD1 (5 bases). Per germline, CDR1 ENHRY and CDR2 SYGVKD. Trimming stripped 2 bases from V and 5 bases from J, with 10 bases between. The CDR3 has 14 amino acids.

The gene calls are TRBV28 and TRBJ1-4, with a weak D call TRBD1 (6 bases). CDR1 is MDHEN and CDR2 is SYDVKM in the germline V gene. The CDR3 sequence is 15 residues long. The V and J ends lost 7 bases and 3 bases respectively, with 15 bases between them. CDR3: CASNSKGVANEKLFF. The CDR3 DNA is TGTGCCAGCAACAGTAAGGGGGTCGCTAATGAAAAACTGTTTTTT.

This rearrangement joins TRBV14 to TRBJ1-1; D is perhaps TRBD1 (5 bases). The germline gives CDR1 SGHDN, CDR2 FVKESK. The ends were cut back, 6 bases at V and 4 bases at J, with 18 bases in the middle. The CDR3 has 15 amino acids. The CDR3 DNA is TGTGCCAGCAGTCCCCCGGGGGAGGGAGGCACTGAAGCTTTCTTT. It encodes CASSPPGEGGTEAFF.

The rearrangement uses TRBV10-3 and TRBJ1-1; 8 bases line up with TRBD1. Trimming at V came to 6 bases and at J to 1 base, leaving 13 bases not matched to a gene. The CDR3 is 17 amino acids. Looked up from germline, CDR1 is ENHRY and CDR2 is SYGVKD. CDR3: CAIRKDRGSDWNTEAFF. Here the CDR3 DNA reads TGTGCCATCAGAAAAGACAGGGGCTCTGATTGGAACACTGAAGCTTTCTTT.

The chain links TRBV2 to TRBJ1-5; D uncertain. Germline V CDR1 and CDR2: SNHLY, FYNNEI. The CDR3 consists of 14 residues. Trimming left V 6 bases short and J 0 bases short, with 9 bases between. In DNA form, the CDR3 reads TGTGCCAGCAGCGCAATCTATAGCAATCAGCCCCAGCATTTT. Encoded protein: CASSAIYSNQPQHF. The variable domain in full, completed from reference TRBV2 and TRBJ1-5, reads EPEVTQTPSHQVTQMGQEVILRCVPISNHLYFYWYRQILGQKVEFLVSFYNNEISEKSEIFDDQFSVERPDGSNFTLKIRSTKLEDSAMYFCASSAIYSNQPQHFGDGTRLSIL.

On this clone itself: One end of the junction fails to match germline, which may point to a read error. This chain uses TRBV4-1 with TRBJ1-2; the D gene is possibly TRBD1 (5 bases). CDR1 is MGHRA, CDR2 YSYEKL, per germline. This CDR3 is 15 amino acids long. The CDR3 protein is CASSQDILEGPGHTF. CDR3 nucleotides: TGCGCCAGCAGCCAAGATATCTTGGAGGGACCTGGCCACACCTTC.

V is TRBV2 and J is TRBJ2-7; perhaps TRBD1 as D (6 bases). Per germline, CDR1 SNHLY and CDR2 FYNNEI. V was clipped by 6 bases and J by 4 bases, with 10 bases between them. CDR3 length: 12 amino acids. The CDR3 DNA reads as TGTGCCAGCAGAGCACAGGGTTACGAGCAGTACTTC. The encoded protein is CASRAQGYEQYF.